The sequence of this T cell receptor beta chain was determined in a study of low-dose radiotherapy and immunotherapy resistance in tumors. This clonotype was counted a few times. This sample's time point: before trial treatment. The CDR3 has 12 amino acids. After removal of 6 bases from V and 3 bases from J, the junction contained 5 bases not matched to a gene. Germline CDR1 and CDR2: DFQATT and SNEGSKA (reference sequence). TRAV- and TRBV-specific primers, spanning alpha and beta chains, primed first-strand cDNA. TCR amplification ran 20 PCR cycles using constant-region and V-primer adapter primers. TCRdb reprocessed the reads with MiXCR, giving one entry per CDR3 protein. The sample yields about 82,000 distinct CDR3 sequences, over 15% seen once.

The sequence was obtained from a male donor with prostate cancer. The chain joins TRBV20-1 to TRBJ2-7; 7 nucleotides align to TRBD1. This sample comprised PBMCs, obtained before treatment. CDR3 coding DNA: TGCAGTGCGCAGACAGGGAGCTACGAGCAGTACTTC. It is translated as CSAQTGSYEQYF.